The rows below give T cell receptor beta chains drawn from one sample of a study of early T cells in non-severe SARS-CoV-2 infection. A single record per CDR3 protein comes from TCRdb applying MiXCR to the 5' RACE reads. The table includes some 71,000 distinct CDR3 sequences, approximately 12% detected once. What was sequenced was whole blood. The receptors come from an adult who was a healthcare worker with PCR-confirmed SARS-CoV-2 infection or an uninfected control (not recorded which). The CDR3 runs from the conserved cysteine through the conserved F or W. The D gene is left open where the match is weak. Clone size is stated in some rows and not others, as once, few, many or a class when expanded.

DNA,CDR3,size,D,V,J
TGTGCCAGCAGCTCGCTGGGGAGCGGGAACACTGAAGCTTTCTTT,CASSSLGSGNTEAFF,many,.,TRBV7-2,TRBJ1-1
TGTGCCAGCAGCCCTAATATAGAGGGGGCGGTGTACGAGCAGTACTTC,CASSPNIEGAVYEQYF,many,TRBD1,TRBV7-9,TRBJ2-7
TGCAGCGAAGAGGGGGGTTTGGGCACAGATACGCAGTATTTT,CSEEGGLGTDTQYF,.,.,TRBV29-1,TRBJ2-3
TGTGCCTGGACAGGAATTTCACAAGATACGCAGTATTTT,CAWTGISQDTQYF,many,.,TRBV30,TRBJ2-3
TGTGCCAGTAGTACCTACGGGGGGAAGGAGACCCAGTACTTC,CASSTYGGKETQYF,.,TRBD2,TRBV19,TRBJ2-5
TGTGCCAGCAGTTCAACCGCGGGGACAGGGGACACTGAAGCTTTCTTT,CASSSTAGTGDTEAFF,many,TRBD1,TRBV12-3/TRBV12-4,TRBJ1-1
TGTGCCAGCAACTTAGGGGGGTGGAGTGAGCAGTTCTTC,CASNLGGWSEQFF,.,.,TRBV7-9,TRBJ2-1
TGTGCCAGCAGCCCTTGGGGCGGGAGGGTCAATGAGCAGTTCTTC,CASSPWGGRVNEQFF,many,TRBD2,TRBV7-2,TRBJ2-1
TGTGCCAGCAGCCCCGGGTTGAGCCAAGAGACCCAGTACTTC,CASSPGLSQETQYF,.,.,TRBV12-3/TRBV12-4,TRBJ2-5
TGTGCCAGCAGTGCTGGACGGGACAAAAACATTCAGTACTTC,CASSAGRDKNIQYF,.,.,TRBV28,TRBJ2-4
TGCAGCGCCTGGACCGATACTAACTATGGCTACACCTTC,CSAWTDTNYGYTF,few,.,TRBV29-1,TRBJ1-2
TGTGCCAGCAAGTACTCCGGGACTACGAACACCGGGGAGCTGTTTTTT,CASKYSGTTNTGELFF,many,TRBD2,TRBV7-9,TRBJ2-2
TGTGCCAGCAGCGTCTTTGGGCAGCAAGAGACCCAGTACTTC,CASSVFGQQETQYF,once,.,TRBV9,TRBJ2-5
TGTGCCTGGAAACCAAGACCGAGTACCTATGGCTACACCTTC,CAWKPRPSTYGYTF,few,.,TRBV30,TRBJ1-2
TGTGCCAGCAGTTTGACACCATCTAGGGCGCACGGGGAGCTGATTTTT,CASSLTPSRAHGELIF,.,.,TRBV27,TRBJ2-2
TGCGCCAGCAGCCAAGGGGACGGGAGCTCCTACGAGCAGTACTTC,CASSQGDGSSYEQYF,few,.,TRBV4-1,TRBJ2-7
TGTGCCAGCAGCTCACAGGGCCATGAGCAGTTCTTC,CASSSQGHEQFF,few,.,TRBV7-2,TRBJ2-1
TGCAGCGTTGCCAAGGGAGGGGGGGAGACCCAGTACTTC,CSVAKGGGETQYF,few,.,TRBV29-1,TRBJ2-5
TGTGCCAACAGTAGACTAGCGGGAGTCGACGAGCAGTACTTC,CANSRLAGVDEQYF,.,TRBD2,TRBV12-3/TRBV12-4,TRBJ2-7
TGTGCCAGCAGTGAACTAGCGGACACCGGGGAGCTGTTTTTT,CASSELADTGELFF,many,TRBD2,TRBV6-1,TRBJ2-2
TGTGCCAGCAAAAAACAGGGTCACTACGAGCAGTACTTC,CASKKQGHYEQYF,few,.,TRBV28,TRBJ2-7
TGTGCCATCAGTGAGGCGAAAGGGGACAATCAGCCCCAGCATTTT,CAISEAKGDNQPQHF,many,.,TRBV10-3,TRBJ1-5
TGCGCCAGCAGCTTGGTTGCGGGAGGGGGAAATGAGCAGCTCTTC,CASSLVAGGGNEQLF,many,TRBD2,TRBV5-1,TRBJ2-1
TGTGCCAGCTCACGGCGACAGGGTCCGCCAAGCTCTGGGGCCAACGTCCTGACTTTC,CASSRRQGPPSSGANVLTF,few,TRBD1,TRBV18,TRBJ2-6
TGCGCCAGCCGACCCCCTCCGGACGGGAACACTGAAGCTTTCTTT,CASRPPPDGNTEAFF,many,.,TRBV5-1,TRBJ1-1
TGCAGCGTTGACGGCTTTTCAAGGAGCGTTGACACTGAAGCTTTCTTT,CSVDGFSRSVDTEAFF,few,.,TRBV29-1,TRBJ1-1
TGTGCCAGCAGCCATTGGGACAGGGCTCCCGGCGAGCAGTACTTC,CASSHWDRAPGEQYF,many,TRBD1,TRBV3-1,TRBJ2-7
TGTGCCAGCTCACCAAGCCAGGGAGCCGTTCAGCCCCAGCATTTT,CASSPSQGAVQPQHF,.,.,TRBV18,TRBJ1-5
TGTGCCAGCAGCCCTTTGACAGTGAAGGTCCACGAGCAGTACTTC,CASSPLTVKVHEQYF,.,.,TRBV7-2,TRBJ2-7
TGTGCCAGTTACAGGGGGCGCGGGTCCAATGAGCAGTTCTTC,CASYRGRGSNEQFF,few,TRBD1,TRBV2,TRBJ2-1
TGTGCCAGCAGCTTGGTAGAGGGGGCGGACACCGGGGAGCTGTTTTTT,CASSLVEGADTGELFF,many,TRBD1,TRBV5-4,TRBJ2-2
TGTGCCTGGACCGCCAACAGACCAAACACTGAAGCTTTCTTT,CAWTANRPNTEAFF,few,.,TRBV30,TRBJ1-1
TGTGCCAGCAGCTTAGTGGGGCAGGGGGTTAACAATGAGCAGTTCTTC,CASSLVGQGVNNEQFF,.,TRBD1,TRBV7-2,TRBJ2-1
TGTGCCAGCAGCAAACGGGACAGGTCCTACGAGCAGTACTTC,CASSKRDRSYEQYF,.,TRBD1,TRBV7-8,TRBJ2-7
TGTGCCAGCAGTGAAGGGAGTTGGAACATTCAGTACTTC,CASSEGSWNIQYF,many,.,TRBV6-1,TRBJ2-4
TGTGCCAGCAGCTTGAGAGGGACCAACGAGCAGTACTTC,CASSLRGTNEQYF,many,.,TRBV7-9,TRBJ2-7
TGTGCCAGCTCACCAGCCGCGAGTGCAGATACGCAGTATTTT,CASSPAASADTQYF,few,.,TRBV18,TRBJ2-3
TGTGCCAGCTCACCATCCGGGATTGGCGGCTACACCTTC,CASSPSGIGGYTF,many,.,TRBV18,TRBJ1-2
TGTGCCAGCAGGCTGGCCCCTAGCACAGATACGCAGTATTTT,CASRLAPSTDTQYF,many,.,TRBV6-5,TRBJ2-3
TGTGCCAGCAGCTTGGAAGGATACGGGGAGCTGTTTTTT,CASSLEGYGELFF,.,.,TRBV5-6,TRBJ2-2
TGTGCCAGCAGCGCGAAGACAGGGCCCTACGAGCAGTACTTC,CASSAKTGPYEQYF,.,TRBD1,TRBV7-2,TRBJ2-7
TGTGCCAGCAGCTTAGAGACGGGAGGCGTCACCGGGGAGCTGTTTTTT,CASSLETGGVTGELFF,many,TRBD2,TRBV7-8,TRBJ2-2
TGTGCCGCCGCCACCGATGAGCAGTTCTTC,CAAATDEQFF,many,.,TRBV10-3,TRBJ2-1
TGTGCCAGCAGCACCCGACAGGGGTCCGATGGCTACACCTTC,CASSTRQGSDGYTF,many,TRBD1,TRBV3-1,TRBJ1-2
TGTGCCAGCAGGGCCGGGACAGGGGGCCGTGAGCAGTACTTC,CASRAGTGGREQYF,.,TRBD1,TRBV3-1,TRBJ2-7
TGCAGTGCTAGAGGGGGCAGTGGACCTGGAAACACCATATATTTT,CSARGGSGPGNTIYF,many,.,TRBV20-1,TRBJ1-3
TGTGCCAGCAGCTTAGTATCGGGCAATCAGCCCCAGCATTTT,CASSLVSGNQPQHF,many,.,TRBV7-2,TRBJ1-5
TGTGCCAGCAGTTTAAGTCCCGAGGACCACAATGAGCAGTTCTTC,CASSLSPEDHNEQFF,many,.,TRBV28,TRBJ2-1
TGCGCCAGCAGCCAAGATTGGACCTACACCGGGGAGCTGTTTTTT,CASSQDWTYTGELFF,.,.,TRBV4-1,TRBJ2-2
TGTGCCAGCAGTCAACTACAGGGCTACGAGCAGTACTTC,CASSQLQGYEQYF,.,.,TRBV25-1,TRBJ2-7
TGCGCCAGCAGCTTGGCCCAGACAGGTTCCCCCCTCCACTTT,CASSLAQTGSPLHF,few,.,TRBV5-1,TRBJ1-6
TGTGCCGGGGCAGCACAAGAGACCCAGTACTTC,CAGAAQETQYF,many,.,TRBV6-1,TRBJ2-5
TGTGCCACCAGTGGCGGAAACCAAGAGACCCAGTACTTC,CATSGGNQETQYF,.,.,TRBV24-1,TRBJ2-5
TGTGCCACCAGCGGAGATTTTGGGGGCCGCACAGATACGCAGTATTTT,CATSGDFGGRTDTQYF,.,.,TRBV15,TRBJ2-3
TGCAGTGCTCCGGGACAGGGGAGAAATCAGCCCCAGCATTTT,CSAPGQGRNQPQHF,.,TRBD1,TRBV20-1,TRBJ1-5
TGTGCCAGCAGTGAACCGGGACAGCCCACAGATACGCAGTATTTT,CASSEPGQPTDTQYF,few,TRBD1,TRBV6-1,TRBJ2-3
TGCAGCGTCGGCAGGGGGCGCGCAGATACGCAGTATTTT,CSVGRGRADTQYF,.,TRBD1,TRBV29-1,TRBJ2-3
TGTGCCAGCTCACCGCTAGGGAATACGCAGTATTTT,CASSPLGNTQYF,many,.,TRBV18,TRBJ2-3
TGCGCCAGCAGCCAACCCTCCGGACTAGCGGGGGGTCGGGGCACAGATACGCAGTATTTT,CASSQPSGLAGGRGTDTQYF,.,TRBD2,TRBV4-1,TRBJ2-3